The sequence of this TCR beta chain was determined in a study of blood T cell repertoires in COVID-19. Turning to the study itself: T cells, B-cell-depleted T cells, or PBMCs supplied cDNA or gDNA.

Seattle researchers signed up patients amid active infection and tracked them longitudinally. Original methodology: Estimated nucleated cell counts came from reference gene primer amplification. The assay was immunoSEQ multiplex PCR, and TCRdb's table has in-frame clones only and misses some. V and J calls and clone size come straight from that table; D and trimming were deduced from the DNA. The profile shows 35,000 to 40,000 clones, approximately 90% of them singletons. The material sequenced was peripheral blood. The clonotype originates from a man between 60 and 70 years old with COVID-19, enrolled during active disease.

Here the CDR3 reads CASSELWVSRGKLFF. Here the CDR3 DNA reads TGTGCCAGCAGTGAACTTTGGGTCAGCCGCGGAAAACTGTTTTTT. The chain links TRBV2 to TRBJ1-4; D gene ambiguous. The CDR3 runs 15 residues. The germline V and J ends were trimmed by 2 bases and 10 bases, with 17 bases remaining between them. Germline CDR1 is SNHLY and CDR2 is FYNNEI.